This T cell receptor (beta chain) appears in the sequencing data of a study of vaccination and CD4 T cells after COVID-19. Study-level information: The stimulus for the cells was overlapping spike peptides derived from SARS-CoV-2, HCoV-NL63, HCoV-OC43 and HCoV-229E. Study findings and constraints: Rising from around 20 to 38, the median of SARS-CoV-2-reactive clonotypes did not change significantly. A median of around 90% of reactive clones, in convalescent patients, became evident only post-vaccination.

In this sample, this clonotype turned up a few times. The antigen is not known. The germline CDR1 and CDR2 sequences are SQVTM and ANQGSEA. The CDR3 has 13 residues. V was clipped by 0 bases and J by 3 bases, with 8 bases between them. Oncomine TCR Beta short-read sequencing was applied to DNA from cultured CD4+ T cells. TCRdb called the PCR reads again in MiXCR, with one record for every CDR3 protein. The table lists approximately 16,000 distinct CDR3 sequences, 45% to 55% of them singletons. Treatment: roughly 10-day PBMC culture with coronavirus spike peptide pools or control peptides (ViraFEST assay). ViraFEST stimulated the growth of antigen-specific T cells using peptide pools and subsequently profiled their TCRs by sequencing.

The chain carries TRBV29-1 and TRBJ1-2; weak D call: TRBD1 (6 bases). The sequence came from a human donor who had recovered from COVID-19. Here the sequenced sample was CD4+ T cells from blood, cultured in vitro, taken before SARS-CoV-2 vaccination. The CDR3 region is CSVEDTGHYGYTF. The CDR3 DNA reads as TGCAGCGTTGAAGATACAGGGCACTATGGCTACACCTTC.